The clone carrying this TCR beta chain is a singleton in its sample. Its antigen is as yet unknown. Germline CDR1 SGHNT, CDR2 YYREEE (reference sequence). The CDR3 length is 16 residues. V was pared by 0 bases and J by 7 bases, with 5 bases of the junction left unmatched. These data originate in a study of OX40 agonist ivuxolimab in advanced cancers. Study-wide results and caveats: The study did not work out the antigen specificity of the expanded peripheral T cells.

Assay used: immunoSEQ multiplex PCR; TCRdb lists only in-frame clones, some missing. The sample lists about 72,000 clones; 88% were seen once. The receptor was derived from an adult with an advanced solid tumor such as melanoma, head and neck, liver or kidney cancer. The starting material was CD4+ or CD8+ T cells sorted from blood, obtained in a trial of the OX40 agonist ivuxolimab. The J gene is TRBJ2-1, the V gene TRBV5-4; 12 bases are a match to TRBD2. The CDR3 sequence: CASSLDLAGGTNEQFF. The CDR3 nucleotides read TGTGCCAGCAGCTTGGATCTAGCGGGAGGGACTAATGAGCAGTTCTTC.